The 32 T cell receptor beta chains presented below share a single source sample, sequenced in a study of B cell selection in AIRE deficiency. Profiled with immunoSEQ multiplex PCR; TCRdb holds only in-frame clones, not every one. The sample lists tens of thousands of clones, around 90% occurring once. The regulatory T cell sort gate was CD4+CD25hiCD127low/negative. The sample comprised CD4+CD25+ Tregs sorted from PBMCs. The receptors were sampled from a human donor in good health.

This clone was picked up one time. The V and J genes are TRBV6-6 and TRBJ2-1; maybe TRBD1 (5 bases). Trimming removed 4 bases from V and 5 bases from J, with 6 bases in between. This CDR3 has 12 amino acids. Germline CDR1 reads MNHNY; CDR2 reads SVGAGI (reference sequence). CDR3 DNA sequence: TGTGCCAGCAGTTCAGGGAACAATGAGCAGTTCTTC. Its protein product is CASSSGNNEQFF.

The chain combines TRBV5-1 with TRBJ2-5, with 7 bases lining up with TRBD2. The CDR3 has 15 residues. V gave up 3 bases and J gave up 5 bases; unmatched junction bases: 10. The germline V gene encodes CDR1 SGHRS and CDR2 YFSETQ. The CDR3 protein is CASSSGTTPMETQYF. The CDR3 nucleotides are TGCGCCAGCAGCTCAGGGACTACCCCTATGGAGACCCAGTACTTC.

The CDR3 reads CASSGPGTMNTEAFF. The DNA for the CDR3 is TGTGCCAGCAGCGGACCGGGGACAATGAACACTGAAGCTTTCTTT. The rearrangement links TRBV5-4 to TRBJ1-1, with TRBD1 as a possible D gene (6 bases). The germline V gene has CDR1 SGHNT and CDR2 YYREEE (reference sequence). V dropped 4 bases and J dropped 0 bases, with 13 bases sitting between them. The CDR3 has 15 amino acids.

The chain combines TRBV12-5 with TRBJ2-7; D is uncertain. V lost 6 bases and J 4 bases, leaving 10 bases between the germline ends. Germline V gives CDR1 LGHNT, CDR2 FRNRAP. The CDR3 loop spans 12 amino acids. The DNA of the CDR3 is TGTGCTAGTGGACTCGCAACTTACGAGCAGTACTTC. It is translated as CASGLATYEQYF.

A single count supports this clone. The chain carries TRBV5-1 and TRBJ2-1; TRBD2 matches 8 bases. J was trimmed by 7 bases and V by 1 base; bases with no gene match: 7. The germline V gene encodes CDR1 SGHRS and CDR2 YFSETQ. The CDR3 has 15 residues. For the CDR3, the DNA is TGCGCCAGCAGCTTGAGAACGGGGGGGCCAAATGAGCAGTTCTTC. This sequence encodes CASSLRTGGPNEQFF.

This clone showed up just once. The chain employs TRBV7-2 and TRBJ2-5, with D maybe TRBD2 (5 bases). The germline CDR1 and CDR2 sequences are SGHTA and FQGNSA. The V end was cut by 2 bases, the J end by 2 bases, with 12 bases between. The CDR3 is made up of 15 amino acids. The CDR3 DNA reads as TGTGCCAGCAGCTTATCGGGATTACCTCAAGAGACCCAGTACTTC. This encodes CASSLSGLPQETQYF.

The chain links TRBV10-3 to TRBJ2-3; 7 bases match TRBD1. This CDR3 has 15 amino acids. Trimming at V came to 5 bases and at J to 2 bases, leaving 7 bases not matched to a gene. Germline CDR1 ENHRY, CDR2 SYGVKD. Written as DNA, the CDR3 is TGTGCCATCAGTTACAGACAGGGCCTCACAGATACGCAGTATTTT. As protein: CAISYRQGLTDTQYF.

The V gene is TRBV6-5, the J gene TRBJ1-2; 7 positions match TRBD1. Trimming cost V 6 bases and J 5 bases; bases outside gene matches: 3. This CDR3 has 12 amino acids. Germline CDR1 reads MNHEY; CDR2 reads SVGAGI. In DNA form, the CDR3 reads TGTGCCAGCAGCCAGACAGGGTATGGCTACACCTTC. The encoded protein is CASSQTGYGYTF.

This clone was recorded once. The chain couples TRBV18 to TRBJ2-6; unclear D gene. V was trimmed by 3 bases and J by 0 bases, leaving 3 bases between them. Germline-derived CDR1 and CDR2 are KGHSH and LQKENI. The CDR3 is 14 residues long. CDR3 amino acids: CASSPDSGANVLTF. CDR3 sequence (DNA): TGTGCCAGCTCACCTGACTCTGGGGCCAACGTCCTGACTTTC.

This chain uses TRBV6-5 with TRBJ2-5; TRBD2 agrees at 13 bases. This CDR3 contains 13 residues. Trimming cost V 6 bases and J 11 bases; bases outside gene matches: 6. The germline gives CDR1 MNHEY, CDR2 SVGAGI. CDR3 residues: CASRTGTSGIQYF. CDR3 DNA sequence: TGTGCCAGCAGGACCGGGACTAGCGGGATTCAGTACTTC.

This clone was observed a single time. The CDR3 here is CASTAGASYEQYF. CDR3 nucleotides: TGTGCCAGCACGGCAGGGGCCTCCTACGAGCAGTACTTC. This chain connects TRBV7-2 to TRBJ2-7; D might be TRBD1 (6 bases). CDR1 and CDR2 (germline): SGHTA, FQGNSA. V shed 7 bases and J shed 0 bases, with 10 bases lying between them. CDR3 length: 13 residues.

The chain recombines TRBV9 with TRBJ2-7; tentative D call: TRBD1 (5 bases). The V end lost 4 bases, the J end lost 0 bases, and 14 bases lay between the germline ends. Germline V CDR1 and CDR2: SGDLS, YYNGEE. The CDR3 runs 15 residues. CDR3 protein: CASSPRQFSSYEQYF. The CDR3 region has the DNA TGTGCCAGCAGCCCGCGACAGTTTTCCTCCTACGAGCAGTACTTC.

This rearrangement joins TRBV2 to TRBJ1-3; D is unclear. Germline CDR1 and CDR2: SNHLY and FYNNEI. V lost 0 bases and J lost 6, with 18 bases in between. This CDR3 is built from 17 residues. The CDR3 sequence: CASSEAVYPVWENTIYF. In DNA form, the CDR3 reads TGTGCCAGCAGTGAAGCGGTCTATCCGGTATGGGAAAACACCATATATTTT.

This clone has only one observation. This sequence joins TRBV6-6 and TRBJ2-1, with 12 nucleotides matching TRBD2. The CDR3 is made up of 15 amino acids. Germline V CDR1 and CDR2: MNHNY, SVGAGI (reference sequence). V was pared by 5 bases and J by 10 bases, with 9 bases of the junction left unmatched. CDR3 loop: CASSPRTSGDREQFF. The CDR3 region has the DNA TGTGCCAGCAGTCCCCGGACTAGCGGGGACAGGGAGCAGTTCTTC.

V and J are TRBV18 and TRBJ2-3; 13 positions agree with TRBD2. Trimming took 3 bases from V and 0 from J; bases not matched to a gene: 6. The CDR3 has 18 amino acids. Looked up from germline, CDR1 is KGHSH and CDR2 is LQKENI. CDR3 in DNA: TGTGCCAGCTCACCGGTGGGACTAGCGGGGTTAAGCACAGATACGCAGTATTTT. It codes for CASSPVGLAGLSTDTQYF.

The chain employs TRBV27 and TRBJ1-2; D is ambiguous. Germline V CDR1 and CDR2: MNHEY, SMNVEV (reference sequence). CDR3 length: 11 residues. Between the trimmed V and J ends, which lost 2 bases and 6 bases, there was a span of 4 bases. CDR3 region: CASSLNHGYTF. For the CDR3, the DNA is TGTGCCAGCAGTTTAAACCATGGCTACACCTTC.

The V gene is TRBV18, the J gene TRBJ2-7, with TRBD1 matching over 8 bases. V dropped 1 base and J dropped 3; count of bases not matched to a gene: 2. This CDR3 is built from 14 residues. From germline, CDR1 is KGHSH and CDR2 LQKENI. This chain's CDR3 is CASSPQGQGYEQYF. In DNA form, the CDR3 reads TGTGCCAGCTCACCACAAGGACAGGGCTACGAGCAGTACTTC.

The chain carries TRBV5-1 and TRBJ2-7; D is possibly TRBD1 (5 bases). CDR1 is SGHRS, CDR2 YFSETQ, per germline. This CDR3 contains 14 residues. The germline V and J ends were trimmed by 4 bases and 0 bases, with 11 bases remaining between them. The CDR3 coding sequence is TGCGCCAGCAGCCGGCTGACAGACTCCTACGAGCAGTACTTC. This codes for CASSRLTDSYEQYF.

The chain uses TRBV20-1 and TRBJ2-7; D is possibly TRBD2 (6 bases). Germline V lookup: CDR1 DFQATT, CDR2 SNEGSKA (reference sequence). Trimming cost V 3 bases and J 6 bases, with 9 bases left between them. CDR3 length equals 11 residues. This chain's CDR3 is CSARGSGEQYF. CDR3 in DNA: TGCAGTGCTAGGGGTAGCGGCGAGCAGTACTTC.

CDR3 residues: CASSLALVGGMARGAFF. Here the CDR3 DNA reads TGTGCCAGCAGCTTAGCTCTTGTGGGGGGAATGGCGCGGGGAGCTTTCTTT. The chain combines TRBV7-9 with TRBJ1-1, with D perhaps TRBD1 (5 bases). Germline CDR1 and CDR2: SEHNR and FQNEAQ (reference sequence). The V gene lost 0 bases and the J gene lost 10 bases, with 24 bases spanning the gap. The CDR3 runs to 17 residues.

This clone is a singleton in its sample. The chain combines TRBV5-4 with TRBJ2-2; TRBD2 agrees at 9 bases. Germline V gene data show CDR1 as SGHNT and CDR2 as YYREEE (reference sequence). V gave up 2 bases and J gave up 4 bases; unmatched junction bases: 15. The CDR3 extends over 19 amino acids. The CDR3 spells CASSFFPWVAGESTGELFF. CDR3 DNA: TGTGCCAGCAGCTTCTTTCCCTGGGTAGCGGGAGAATCCACCGGGGAGCTGTTTTTT.

The gene calls are TRBV18 and TRBJ1-1; D ambiguous. The germline V gene encodes CDR1 KGHSH and CDR2 LQKENI. V was trimmed by 7 bases and J by 2 bases, leaving 11 bases between them. The CDR3 spans 13 residues. CDR3: CASYPRANTEAFF. The CDR3 nucleotides are TGTGCCAGCTACCCAAGGGCCAACACTGAAGCTTTCTTT.

The chain uses TRBV19 and TRBJ2-4; 7 bases are a match to TRBD2. V dropped 3 bases and J dropped 3; count of bases not matched to a gene: 2. Germline CDR1 LNHDA, CDR2 SQIVND (reference sequence). CDR3 length: 14 amino acids. The DNA for the CDR3 is TGTGCCAGTAGTATTCGGGACTACAAAAACATTCAGTACTTC. Its protein is CASSIRDYKNIQYF.

This clone was counted only a few times. V usage is TRBV7-6 and J usage is TRBJ2-3; no definite D call. Germline assignment: CDR1 SGHVS and CDR2 FNYEAQ. Deletions cut 3 bases from V and 4 bases from J, with 8 bases between. This CDR3 has 13 residues. CDR3 nucleotide sequence: TGTGCCAGCAGCTTCGCAGGCCCAGATACGCAGTATTTT. Its translation: CASSFAGPDTQYF.

This chain links TRBV10-1 with TRBJ1-4; a possible D gene is TRBD1 (5 bases). CDR3 length: 13 amino acids. CDR1 and CDR2 from the germline V gene are WNHNN and SYGVQD (reference sequence). V was shortened by 0 bases and J by 11 bases, with 10 bases between the two germline ends. The CDR3 loop reads CASSESTGGKLFF. The CDR3 coding sequence is TGCGCCAGCAGTGAGTCGACCGGGGGGAAACTGTTTTTT.

This chain links TRBV7-9 with TRBJ2-2; D is uncertain. Germline loops: CDR1 SEHNR, CDR2 FQNEAQ (reference sequence). V lost 2 bases to trimming and J lost 6 bases, with 7 bases between them. CDR3 length: 13 residues. The CDR3 sequence is CASSLPTAGELFF. DNA for the CDR3: TGTGCCAGCAGCTTACCCACCGCCGGGGAGCTGTTTTTT.

This clone occurred a few times. The chain has TRBV4-1 and TRBJ2-5, with TRBD2 identical over 16 bases. V lost 3 bases and J lost 1; bases outside the gene matches: 8. This CDR3 has 19 residues. The germline V gene has CDR1 MGHRA and CDR2 YSYEKL. In DNA form, the CDR3 reads TGCGCCAGCAGCCACCTAGGGACTAGCGGGGGGGTATCCCAAGAGACCCAGTACTTC. Protein sequence: CASSHLGTSGGVSQETQYF.

This sequence joins TRBV2 and TRBJ2-5; no reliable D call. The V gene lost 2 bases and the J gene lost 2 bases, with 12 bases spanning the gap. Germline loops: CDR1 SNHLY, CDR2 FYNNEI. This CDR3 has 15 residues. The chain's CDR3 is CASSENFAGQETQYF. The CDR3, as DNA: TGTGCCAGCAGTGAAAATTTCGCCGGGCAAGAGACCCAGTACTTC.

This chain joins TRBV2 and TRBJ2-2; D gene unclear. V lost 6 bases, J lost 7 bases, and 6 bases lay in between. CDR3 length equals 11 residues. Per germline, CDR1 SNHLY and CDR2 FYNNEI. DNA of the CDR3: TGTGCCAGCAGATTCTACGGGGAGCTGTTTTTT. Its translation is CASRFYGELFF.

This rearrangement joins TRBV6-1 to TRBJ2-5; D may be TRBD1 (6 bases). Per the germline V gene, CDR1 is MNHNS and CDR2 is SASEGT. Trimming removed 4 bases from V and 5 bases from J, with 11 bases in between. The CDR3 is made up of 13 amino acids. The CDR3 DNA is TGTGCCAGCAGTGGGAACAGGGTTGAGACCCAGTACTTC. It yields the protein CASSGNRVETQYF.

This clone was observed a single time. V usage is TRBV10-3 and J usage is TRBJ2-3; tentatively, D is TRBD1 or TRBD2 (7 bases each). The germline gives CDR1 ENHRY, CDR2 SYGVKD. The V gene lost 9 bases and the J gene lost 8 bases, with 18 bases spanning the gap. This CDR3 region has 13 residues. This chain's CDR3 is CAMQGGPGGTQYF. CDR3 coding DNA: TGTGCCATGCAAGGGGGCCCGGGAGGTACGCAGTATTTT.

The chain carries TRBV11-2 and TRBJ2-1, with TRBD1 matching 10 bases. V lost 6 bases to trimming and J lost 6 bases; unmatched junction nucleotides: 5. In germline, CDR1 is SGHAT, CDR2 FQNNGV. This CDR3 has 14 amino acids. The chain's CDR3 is CASSTGTGANEQFF. The CDR3 DNA sequence: TGTGCCAGCAGTACCGGGACAGGGGCCAATGAGCAGTTCTTC.